The 16 T cell receptor beta chains given below trace back to one sample, sequenced in a study of cytomegalovirus exposure and HLA in healthy donors. A multiplex PCR was run with 60 Vbeta primers and 13 Jbeta primers. TCRdb's table, derived via immunoSEQ multiplex PCR, lists solely in-frame clones and lacks some. The table shows about 170,000 clones, with roughly three quarters occurring only once. Source material: PBMCs. The receptors derive from a woman between 45 and 65 years old in good health and CMV-seropositive.

V gene TRBV2 combines with J gene TRBJ2-6; 7 nucleotides align to TRBD1. There are 15 residues in the CDR3. V lost 5 bases to trimming and J lost 4 bases; unmatched junction nucleotides: 5. Germline CDR1 reads SNHLY; CDR2 reads FYNNEI. As DNA, the CDR3 is TGTGCCAGCAGTTCTACAGGGGCCGGGGCCAACGTCCTGACTTTC. Translated: CASSSTGAGANVLTF.

The CDR3 here is CASSRTSGGPGETQYF. In nucleotides, the CDR3 is TGCGCCAGCAGCCGTACTAGCGGGGGGCCAGGGGAGACCCAGTACTTC. The gene calls are TRBV5-1 and TRBJ2-5; 12 bases are a match to TRBD2. Trimming removed 4 bases from V and 5 bases from J; junction bases left unmatched: 9. This CDR3 has 16 residues. Germline V gives CDR1 SGHRS, CDR2 YFSETQ.

The V and J genes are TRBV6-6 and TRBJ1-3, with D possibly TRBD1 on 5 matching bases. CDR3 length: 15 amino acids. Per the germline V gene, CDR1 is MNHNY and CDR2 is SVGAGI (reference sequence). Trimming shortened V by 6 bases and J by 0 bases, and 12 bases separated the two germline ends. In DNA, the CDR3 is TGTGCCAGCAGCAACCGGGGGTTCTCTGGAAACACCATATATTTT. Its protein is CASSNRGFSGNTIYF.

The chain couples TRBV4-1 to TRBJ1-5, with TRBD1 matching over 7 bases. J was trimmed by 4 bases and V by 0 bases; bases with no gene match: 9. The CDR3 length is 17 residues. Germline CDR1 is MGHRA and CDR2 is YSYEKL. The CDR3 loop is CASSQDLHNRGNQPQHF. Here the CDR3 DNA reads TGCGCCAGCAGCCAAGATTTACATAACAGGGGTAATCAGCCCCAGCATTTT.

This clone has only a few counts. The V call is TRBV14, the J call TRBJ2-7, with D perhaps matching TRBD2 (6 bases). The CDR3 totals 14 residues. Germline V gene lookup returns CDR1 SGHDN and CDR2 FVKESK. Deletions cut 4 bases from V and 5 bases from J, with 15 bases between. The CDR3 is CASSPMEGADEQYF. CDR3 sequence (DNA): TGTGCCAGCAGCCCCATGGAGGGTGCCGACGAGCAGTACTTC.

This CDR3 is CAGRTGNNSPLHF. The CDR3 DNA reads as TGTGCCGGTCGGACAGGGAATAATTCACCCCTCCACTTT. The V gene is TRBV30, the J gene TRBJ1-6, with TRBD1 matching 8 bases. The length of the CDR3 is 13 residues. V shed 8 bases, J shed 5 bases, and the junction held 5 bases outside the gene matches. The germline V gene has CDR1 GTSNPN and CDR2 SVGIG (reference sequence).

This clone occurred a few times. The chain recombines TRBV6-5 with TRBJ2-2; maybe TRBD2 (5 bases). The V and J ends lost 7 bases and 7 bases respectively, with 10 bases between them. The CDR3 sequence is 12 residues long. Germline V CDR1 and CDR2: MNHEY, SVGAGI. CDR3 DNA sequence: TGTGCCAGCAAGGATAGCGTCGGGGAGCTGTTTTTT. It translates to CASKDSVGELFF.

Ten or more counts support this clone. The chain links TRBV6-1 to TRBJ2-6; D gene ambiguous. V was pared by 6 bases and J by 0 bases, with 9 bases between. The CDR3 totals 15 residues. Looked up from germline, CDR1 is MNHNS and CDR2 is SASEGT. The DNA of the CDR3 is TGTGCCAGCAGCCGAGAGAGCTCTGGGGCCAACGTCCTGACTTTC. It codes for CASSRESSGANVLTF.

In this sample, this clone turned up a few times. The rearrangement joins TRBV29-1 to TRBJ2-7, with D maybe TRBD1 (6 bases). Germline V CDR1 and CDR2: SQVTM, ANQGSEA. The CDR3 has 11 amino acids. Trimming took off 0 bases at V and 6 bases at J, with 6 bases between the two ends. The CDR3 sequence: CSVEEGGEQYF. The DNA of the CDR3 is TGCAGCGTTGAAGAAGGGGGCGAGCAGTACTTC.

This clone was counted a single time. The rearrangement links TRBV5-1 to TRBJ2-5; TRBD2 matches 9 bases. The CDR3 is made up of 16 amino acids. The V segment lost 2 bases and the J segment 2 bases; nucleotides outside the gene matches: 7. CDR1 is SGHRS and CDR2 is YFSETQ in the germline V gene. The DNA for the CDR3 is TGCGCCAGCAGCTTAGCGGGGGGTGGCCTACAAGAGACCCAGTACTTC. Translating it yields CASSLAGGGLQETQYF.

As to this clone: A read error may account for a junction end that differs from germline. This sequence joins TRBV7-2 and TRBJ1-2; 8 bases agree with TRBD1. The CDR3 is made up of 12 amino acids. The germline CDR1 and CDR2 sequences are SGHTA and FQGNSA. The CDR3 DNA reads as TGTGCCAGCAGCTTATCAGGGGGCGGATTCGCCTTC. It specifies CASSLSGGGFAF.

This clone was found a few times. The V call is TRBV9, the J call TRBJ1-2; D unresolved. The CDR3 spans 15 residues. Between the trimmed V and J ends, which lost 0 bases and 4 bases, there was a span of 13 bases. Germline V gene sequence: CDR1 SGDLS, CDR2 YYNGEE. CDR3 loop: CASSVGQSLLYGYTF. The CDR3 nucleotides are TGTGCCAGCAGCGTAGGCCAGTCCCTTCTCTATGGCTACACCTTC.

This chain connects TRBV12-5 to TRBJ1-5, with 9 bases aligning to TRBD1. This CDR3 contains 13 residues. The germline CDR1 and CDR2 sequences are LGHNT and FRNRAP. V was pared by 7 bases and J by 7 bases, with 5 bases of the junction left unmatched. The CDR3 nucleotides read TGTGCTAGTGAGGGACAGGGCGGCCAGCCCCAGCATTTT. Translating gives CASEGQGGQPQHF.

The chain is built from TRBV6-5 and TRBJ1-1; D unclear. Deletions cut 6 bases from V and 1 base from J, with 12 bases between. Germline-derived CDR1 and CDR2 are MNHEY and SVGAGI. The CDR3 totals 14 residues. CDR3 bases: TGTGCCAGCAGGCTGGGCACGCAGAACACTGAAGCTTTCTTT. Translated: CASRLGTQNTEAFF.

The chain links TRBV18 to TRBJ1-3; D not certain. Trimming shortened V by 1 base and J by 0 bases, and 13 bases separated the two germline ends. The CDR3 is 17 residues long. Germline V gene data show CDR1 as KGHSH and CDR2 as LQKENI. CDR3 bases: TGTGCCAGCTCACCACTTAGTCAGACATACTCTGGAAACACCATATATTTT. Amino acid sequence: CASSPLSQTYSGNTIYF.

The chain employs TRBV30 and TRBJ2-5; D unclear. Trimming took off 2 bases at V and 7 bases at J, with 11 bases between the two ends. Germline lookup yields CDR1 GTSNPN and CDR2 SVGIG (reference sequence). This CDR3 has 12 residues. The CDR3 nucleotides are TGTGCCTGGAGTTTGAGCCTACGGACCCAGTACTTC. Its protein is CAWSLSLRTQYF.